This TCR beta chain was sequenced in a study of blood T cell repertoires in COVID-19. Study as a whole: Some COVID-19 samples were acute and others convalescent; all came from the United States, Italy and Spain.

In the original processing: For nucleated cells, counts were estimated from reference gene primer amplification. Clones were sequenced by immunoSEQ multiplex PCR, and TCRdb holds only the in-frame ones, with some missing. Clonal size and the V and J genes are those of that table, whereas D and trimming came from the DNA. The table records roughly 130,000 clones, 65% to 85% of them present only once. The V end was cut by 3 bases, the J end by 6 bases, with 12 bases between. CDR3 length: 15 residues. The V gene's germline CDR1 is MNHEY and CDR2 SVGAGI. This TCR was recovered from a man in his 70s with acute or convalescent COVID-19. The chain recombines TRBV6-5 with TRBJ1-6; possibly TRBD1 for D (5 bases). Material: peripheral blood. The CDR3 sequence is CASSYRVGGNSPLHF. The CDR3 DNA reads TGTGCCAGCAGTTATCGGGTCGGGGGTAATTCACCCCTCCACTTT.